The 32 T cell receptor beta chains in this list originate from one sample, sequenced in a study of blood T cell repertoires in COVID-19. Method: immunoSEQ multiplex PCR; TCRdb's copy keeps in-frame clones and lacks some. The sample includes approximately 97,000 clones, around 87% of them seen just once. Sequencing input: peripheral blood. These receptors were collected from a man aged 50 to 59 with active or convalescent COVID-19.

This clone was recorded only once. The CDR3 DNA reads as TGCGCCAGCAGCCAAGAGTCCGGGACACTTTCCCAGCCCCAGCATTTT. This sequence encodes CASSQESGTLSQPQHF. This chain uses TRBV4-1 with TRBJ1-5; perhaps TRBD1 as D (6 bases). V lost 0 bases and J lost 7, with 16 bases in between. The CDR3 consists of 16 residues. Germline CDR1 and CDR2: MGHRA and YSYEKL.

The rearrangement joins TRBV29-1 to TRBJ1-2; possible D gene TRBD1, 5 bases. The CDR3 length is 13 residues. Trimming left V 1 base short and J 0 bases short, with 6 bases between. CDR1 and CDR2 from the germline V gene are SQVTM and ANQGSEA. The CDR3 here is CSVEGRANYGYTF. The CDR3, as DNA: TGCAGCGTTGAAGGCAGGGCTAACTATGGCTACACCTTC.

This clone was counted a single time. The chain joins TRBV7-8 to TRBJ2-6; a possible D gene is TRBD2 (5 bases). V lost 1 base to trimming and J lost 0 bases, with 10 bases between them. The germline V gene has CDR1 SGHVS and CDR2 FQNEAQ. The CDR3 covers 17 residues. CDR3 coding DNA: TGTGCCAGCAGCTTAGAAGCTAGCATCTCTGGGGCCAACGTCCTGACTTTC. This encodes CASSLEASISGANVLTF.

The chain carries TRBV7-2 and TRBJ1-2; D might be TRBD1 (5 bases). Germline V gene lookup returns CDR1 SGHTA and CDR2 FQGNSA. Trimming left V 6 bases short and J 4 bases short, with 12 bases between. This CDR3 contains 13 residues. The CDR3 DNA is TGTGCCAGCAGTCCTAGACAGCCCTATGGCTACACCTTC. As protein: CASSPRQPYGYTF.

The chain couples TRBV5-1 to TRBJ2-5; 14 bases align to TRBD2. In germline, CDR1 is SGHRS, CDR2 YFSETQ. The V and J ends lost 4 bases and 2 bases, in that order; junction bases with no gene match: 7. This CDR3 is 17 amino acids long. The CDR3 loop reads CASSAGLAGGLQETQYF. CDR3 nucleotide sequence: TGCGCCAGCAGCGCCGGACTAGCGGGGGGACTACAAGAGACCCAGTACTTC.

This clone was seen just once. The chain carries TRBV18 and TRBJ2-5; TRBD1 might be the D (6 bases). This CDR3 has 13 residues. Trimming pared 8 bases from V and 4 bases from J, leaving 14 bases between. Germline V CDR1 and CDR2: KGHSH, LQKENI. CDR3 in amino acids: CASLTAGVETQYF. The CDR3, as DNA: TGTGCCAGCCTTACCGCAGGGGTAGAGACCCAGTACTTC.

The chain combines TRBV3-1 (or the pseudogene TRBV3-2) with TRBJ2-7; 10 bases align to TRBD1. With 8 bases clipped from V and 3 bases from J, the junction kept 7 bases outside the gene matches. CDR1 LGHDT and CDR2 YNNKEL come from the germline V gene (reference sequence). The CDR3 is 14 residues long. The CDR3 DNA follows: TGTGCCAGCCGCGGGACAGGGGTTCTCTACGAGCAGTACTTC. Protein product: CASRGTGVLYEQYF.

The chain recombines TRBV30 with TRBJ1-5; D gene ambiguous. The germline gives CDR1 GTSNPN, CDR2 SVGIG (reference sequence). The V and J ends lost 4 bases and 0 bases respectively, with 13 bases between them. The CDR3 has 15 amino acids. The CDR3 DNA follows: TGTGCCTGGATCAAATGCGCGGATAGCAATCAGCCCCAGCATTTT. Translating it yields CAWIKCADSNQPQHF.

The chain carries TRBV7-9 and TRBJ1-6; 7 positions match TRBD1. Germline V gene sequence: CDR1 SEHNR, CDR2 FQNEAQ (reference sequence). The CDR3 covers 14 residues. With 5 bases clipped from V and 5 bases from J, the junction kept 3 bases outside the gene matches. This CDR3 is CASSVGQNNSPLHF. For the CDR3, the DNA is TGTGCCAGCAGCGTGGGACAGAATAATTCACCCCTCCACTTT.

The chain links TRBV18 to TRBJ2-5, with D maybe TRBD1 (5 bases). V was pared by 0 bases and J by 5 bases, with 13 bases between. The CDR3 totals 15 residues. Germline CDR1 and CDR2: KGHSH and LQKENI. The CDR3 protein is CASSPPSGPRETQYF. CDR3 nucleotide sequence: TGTGCCAGCTCACCACCGTCAGGGCCCCGCGAGACCCAGTACTTC. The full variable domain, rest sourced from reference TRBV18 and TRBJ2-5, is NAGVMQNPRHLVRRRGQEARLRCSPMKGHSHVYWYRQLPEEGLKFMVYLQKENIIDESGMPKERFSAEFPKEGPSILRIQQVVRGDSAAYFCASSPPSGPRETQYFGPGTRLLVL.

The CDR3 spells CASAPGSGANVLTF. As DNA, the CDR3 is TGTGCCAGCGCGCCAGGGTCTGGGGCCAACGTCCTGACTTTC. The chain has TRBV7-2 and TRBJ2-6; perhaps TRBD1 as D (5 bases). Trimming left V 8 bases short and J 1 base short, with 9 bases between. CDR1 is SGHTA, CDR2 FQGNSA, per germline. CDR3 length: 14 residues.

The chain's CDR3 is CAISDRDEQYV. In DNA form, the CDR3 reads TGTGCCATCAGTGATCGAGACGAGCAGTACGTC. The genes are TRBV10-3 and TRBJ2-7; D gene uncertain. The CDR3 consists of 11 residues. The germline V gene encodes CDR1 ENHRY and CDR2 SYGVKD. Trimming stripped 3 bases from V and 5 bases from J, with 5 bases between.

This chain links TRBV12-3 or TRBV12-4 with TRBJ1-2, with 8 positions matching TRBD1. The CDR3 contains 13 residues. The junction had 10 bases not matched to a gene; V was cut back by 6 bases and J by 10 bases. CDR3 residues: CASRKGQATDYTF. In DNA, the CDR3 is TGTGCCAGCAGGAAGGGACAGGCGACGGACTACACCTTC.

The CDR3 nucleotides read TGCAGCGTTGGGCGGGCTAATGAAAAACTGTTTTTT. Encoded protein: CSVGRANEKLFF. The V and J genes are TRBV29-1 and TRBJ1-4; D is unclear. Per germline, CDR1 SQVTM and CDR2 ANQGSEA. V was clipped by 4 bases and J by 3 bases, with 6 bases between them. The CDR3 is 12 amino acids. Combining the CDR3 with reference TRBV29-1 and TRBJ1-4 gives the whole variable domain SAVISQKPSRDICQRGTSLTIQCQVDSQVTMMFWYRQQPGQSLTLIATANQGSEATYESGFVIDKFPISRPNLTFSTLTVSNMSPEDSSIYLCSVGRANEKLFFGSGTQLSVL.

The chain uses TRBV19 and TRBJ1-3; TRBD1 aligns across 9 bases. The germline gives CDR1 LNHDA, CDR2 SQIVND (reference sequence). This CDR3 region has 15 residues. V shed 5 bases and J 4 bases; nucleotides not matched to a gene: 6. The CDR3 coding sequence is TGTGCCAGTAGTCGGACCGGGACAGGGGGAAACACCATATATTTT. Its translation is CASSRTGTGGNTIYF.

The CDR3 loop is CASSRVDSGNTIYF. The CDR3 coding sequence is TGTGCCAGCAGCCGGGTCGACTCTGGAAACACCATATATTTT. The genes are TRBV5-8 and TRBJ1-3, with unresolved D. V was clipped by 4 bases and J by 0 bases, with 8 bases between them. Germline CDR1 reads SGHTS; CDR2 reads YDEGEE. CDR3 length: 14 residues.

For the CDR3, the DNA is TGTGCCAGCAGTCCGGACAGGGTGAGGGCTCAGCCCCAGCATTTT. It encodes CASSPDRVRAQPQHF. The genes are TRBV28 and TRBJ1-5, with 8 bases identical to TRBD1. Germline V CDR1 and CDR2: MDHEN, SYDVKM. With V trimmed by 5 bases and J by 6 bases, 9 bases remained unmatched. The CDR3 length is 15 residues.

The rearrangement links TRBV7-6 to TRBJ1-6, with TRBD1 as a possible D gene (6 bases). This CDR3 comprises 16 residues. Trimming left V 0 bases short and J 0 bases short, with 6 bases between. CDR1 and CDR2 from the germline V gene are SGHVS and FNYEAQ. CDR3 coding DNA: TGTGCCAGCAGCTTAGCGGACAGCTCCTATAATTCACCCCTCCACTTT. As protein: CASSLADSSYNSPLHF.

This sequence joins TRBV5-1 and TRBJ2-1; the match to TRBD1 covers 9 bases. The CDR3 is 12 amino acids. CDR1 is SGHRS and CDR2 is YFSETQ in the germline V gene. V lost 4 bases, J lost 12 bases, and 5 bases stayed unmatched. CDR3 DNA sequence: TGCGCCAGCAGCCGGGACAGGGAAGGGCAGTTCTTC. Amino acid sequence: CASSRDREGQFF.

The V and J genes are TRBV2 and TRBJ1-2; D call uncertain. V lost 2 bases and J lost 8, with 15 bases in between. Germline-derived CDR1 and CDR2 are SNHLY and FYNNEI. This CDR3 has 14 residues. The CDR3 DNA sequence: TGTGCCAGCAGTGAAAGCGTGCTCGTGGAAGGCTACACCTTC. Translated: CASSESVLVEGYTF.

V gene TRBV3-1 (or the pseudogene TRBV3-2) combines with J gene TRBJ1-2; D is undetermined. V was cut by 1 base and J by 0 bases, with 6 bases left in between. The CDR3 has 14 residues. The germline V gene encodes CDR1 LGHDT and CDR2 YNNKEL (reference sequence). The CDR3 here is CASSQGQANYGYTF. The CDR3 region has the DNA TGTGCCAGCAGCCAAGGGCAAGCTAACTATGGCTACACCTTC.

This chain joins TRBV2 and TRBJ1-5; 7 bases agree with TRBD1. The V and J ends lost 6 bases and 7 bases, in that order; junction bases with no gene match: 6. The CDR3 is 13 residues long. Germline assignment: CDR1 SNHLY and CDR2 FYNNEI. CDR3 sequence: CASRTGVYQPQHF. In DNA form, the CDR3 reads TGTGCCAGCAGAACAGGGGTGTACCAGCCCCAGCATTTT.

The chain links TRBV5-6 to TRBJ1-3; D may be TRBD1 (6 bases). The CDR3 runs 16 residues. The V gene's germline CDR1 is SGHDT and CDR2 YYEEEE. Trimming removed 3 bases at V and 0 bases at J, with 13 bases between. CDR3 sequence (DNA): TGTGCCAGCAGCTCTTCCGACAGGATCTCTGGAAACACCATATATTTT. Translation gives CASSSSDRISGNTIYF.

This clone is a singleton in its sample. CDR3: CASSQTTPGGYTF. DNA for the CDR3: TGCGCCAGCAGCCAAACTACACCCGGCGGCTACACCTTC. V usage is TRBV4-1 and J usage is TRBJ1-2, with D unresolved. The length of the CDR3 is 13 residues. Trimming pared 2 bases from V and 8 bases from J, leaving 12 bases between. CDR1 and CDR2 from the germline V gene are MGHRA and YSYEKL.

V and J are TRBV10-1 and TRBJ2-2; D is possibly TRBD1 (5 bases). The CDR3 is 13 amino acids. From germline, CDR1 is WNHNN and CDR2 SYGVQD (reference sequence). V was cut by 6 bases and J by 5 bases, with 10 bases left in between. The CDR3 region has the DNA TGCGCCAGCAGCTCACAGGCAACCGGGGAGCTGTTTTTT. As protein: CASSSQATGELFF.

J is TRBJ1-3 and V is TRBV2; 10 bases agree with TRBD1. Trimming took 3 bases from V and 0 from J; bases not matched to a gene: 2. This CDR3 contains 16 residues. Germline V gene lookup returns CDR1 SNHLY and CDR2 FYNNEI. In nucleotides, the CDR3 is TGTGCCAGCAGTGAGGGGACAGGGGACTCTGGAAACACCATATATTTT. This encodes CASSEGTGDSGNTIYF.

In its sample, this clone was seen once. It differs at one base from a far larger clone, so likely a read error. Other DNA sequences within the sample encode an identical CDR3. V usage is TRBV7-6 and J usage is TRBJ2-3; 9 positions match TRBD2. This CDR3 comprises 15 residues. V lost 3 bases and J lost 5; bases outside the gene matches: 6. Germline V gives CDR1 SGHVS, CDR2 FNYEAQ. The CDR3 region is CASSFAGGGGDTQYF. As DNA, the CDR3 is TGTGCCAGCAGCTTTGCGGGCGGGGGGGGAGATACGCAGTATTTT.

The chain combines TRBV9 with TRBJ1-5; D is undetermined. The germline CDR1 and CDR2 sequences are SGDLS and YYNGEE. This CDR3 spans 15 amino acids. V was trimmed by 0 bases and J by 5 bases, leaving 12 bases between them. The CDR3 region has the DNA TGTGCCAGCAGCGTAGGTCCGGGGATCCATCAGCCCCAGCATTTT. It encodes CASSVGPGIHQPQHF.

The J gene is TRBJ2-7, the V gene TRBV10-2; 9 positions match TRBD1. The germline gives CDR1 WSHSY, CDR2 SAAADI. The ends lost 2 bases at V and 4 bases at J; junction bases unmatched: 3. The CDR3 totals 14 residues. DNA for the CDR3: TGCGCCAGCAGTGAGGGGACAGGGTTTTACGAGCAGTACGTC. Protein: CASSEGTGFYEQYV.

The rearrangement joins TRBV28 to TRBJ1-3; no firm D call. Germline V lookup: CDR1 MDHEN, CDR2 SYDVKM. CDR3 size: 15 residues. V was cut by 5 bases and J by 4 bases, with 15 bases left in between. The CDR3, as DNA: TGTGCCAGCAGTCGAGATTCCCGGGGAGGAAACACCATATATTTT. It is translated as CASSRDSRGGNTIYF.

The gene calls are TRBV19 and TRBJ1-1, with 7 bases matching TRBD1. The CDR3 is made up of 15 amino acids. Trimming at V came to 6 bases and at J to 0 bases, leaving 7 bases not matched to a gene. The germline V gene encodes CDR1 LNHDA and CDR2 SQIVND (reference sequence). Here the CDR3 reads CASRGRGYVNTEAFF. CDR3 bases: TGTGCCAGTAGAGGCAGGGGGTATGTGAACACTGAAGCTTTCTTT.

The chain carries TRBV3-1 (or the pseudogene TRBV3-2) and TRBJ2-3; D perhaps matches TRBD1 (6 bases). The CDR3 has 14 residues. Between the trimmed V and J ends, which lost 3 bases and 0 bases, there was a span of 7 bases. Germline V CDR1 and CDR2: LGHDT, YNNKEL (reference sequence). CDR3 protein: CASSQGASTDTQYF. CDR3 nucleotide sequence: TGTGCCAGCAGCCAGGGGGCGAGCACAGATACGCAGTATTTT.